This TCR beta chain was sequenced in a study of T cell clonality in common variable immunodeficiency. General study points: Fewer deletions and N-nucleotide insertions were reportedly seen in common variable immunodeficiency TCR beta sequences.

CVID subjects were neither ill nor on immunomodulatory or immunosuppressive medication at sampling. TCRdb keeps only in-frame clones here, not all; method: immunoSEQ multiplex PCR. Sampling found tens of thousands of clones, none seen once. Of note for this clone: Its antigen is unknown. Read sequence stops 3 residues before the CDR3 end, and the germline J gene provides the missing end.

Germline-derived CDR1 and CDR2 are LNHDA and SQIVND (reference sequence). This CDR3 has 13 amino acids. Trimming at V came to 4 bases and at J to 2 bases, leaving 1 base not matched to a gene. V gene TRBV19 combines with J gene TRBJ1-2; 7 bases align to TRBD1. The source material was peripheral blood mononuclear cells. The origin of this receptor is a human donor with common variable immunodeficiency. CDR3 amino acids: CASSRGQNYGYTF. Partial CDR3 DNA: TGTGCCAGTAGTAGGGGACAGAACTATGGC. The full variable domain, in which reference TRBV19 and TRBJ1-2 provide the parts outside the CDR3, is DGGITQSPKYLFRKEGQNVTLSCEQNLNHDAMYWYRQDPGQGLRLIYYSQIVNDFQKGDIAEGYSVSREKKESFPLTVTSAQKNPTAFYLCASSRGQNYGYTFGSGTRLTVV.